The T cell receptor (beta chain) under discussion was sequenced for a study of early T cells in non-severe SARS-CoV-2 infection. On the study more broadly: Unsorted whole-blood RNA was sequenced in bulk, leaving chains unpaired.

The TCR library protocol was used to attach unique molecular identifiers. These identifiers were attached to individual cDNA molecules. TCRdb re-called the 5' RACE reads through MiXCR, storing one row per CDR3 protein. Among approximately 32,000 distinct CDR3 sequences, about 3.9% were seen once, and the ten largest hold about 7.5%. This clonotype was detected only a few times. The ends were cut back, 4 bases at V and 4 bases at J, with 10 bases in the middle. CDR1 and CDR2 from the germline V gene are SGHTA and FQGNSA. The CDR3 has 14 amino acids. V is TRBV7-2 and J is TRBJ2-2; possible D gene TRBD1, 5 bases. The source material was whole blood. The receptor's source is an adult who was a healthcare worker with PCR-confirmed SARS-CoV-2 infection or an uninfected control (not recorded which). CDR3 residues: CASSSTGFTGELFF. The CDR3 DNA reads as TGTGCCAGCAGCTCCACAGGTTTCACCGGGGAGCTGTTTTTT.